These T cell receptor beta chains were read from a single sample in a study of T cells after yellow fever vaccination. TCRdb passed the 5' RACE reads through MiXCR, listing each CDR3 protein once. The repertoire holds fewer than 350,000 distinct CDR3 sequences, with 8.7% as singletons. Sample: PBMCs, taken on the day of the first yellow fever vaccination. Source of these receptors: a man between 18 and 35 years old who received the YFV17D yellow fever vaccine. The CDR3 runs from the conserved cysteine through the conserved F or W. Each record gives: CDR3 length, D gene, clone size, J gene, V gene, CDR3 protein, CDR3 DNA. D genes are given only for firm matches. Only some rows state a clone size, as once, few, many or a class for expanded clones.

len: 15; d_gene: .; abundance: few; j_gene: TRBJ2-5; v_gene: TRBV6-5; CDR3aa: CASSAPRAAQETQYF; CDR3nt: TGTGCCAGCAGCGCCCCAAGAGCGGCCCAAGAGACCCAGTACTTC
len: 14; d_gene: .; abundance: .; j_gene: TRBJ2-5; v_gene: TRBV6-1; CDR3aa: CASTRDGGVETQYF; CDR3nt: TGTGCCAGCACGAGGGATGGCGGGGTTGAGACCCAGTACTTC
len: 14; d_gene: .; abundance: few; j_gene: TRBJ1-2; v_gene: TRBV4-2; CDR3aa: CASSQEIVNYGYTF; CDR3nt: TGTGCCAGCAGCCAAGAAATCGTTAACTATGGCTACACCTTC
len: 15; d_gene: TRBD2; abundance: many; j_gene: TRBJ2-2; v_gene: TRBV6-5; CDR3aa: CASSYTSGGYGELFF; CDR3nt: TGTGCCAGCAGCTATACTAGCGGGGGGTACGGGGAGCTGTTTTTT
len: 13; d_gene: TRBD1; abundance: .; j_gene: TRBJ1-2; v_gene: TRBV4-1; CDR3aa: CARGPGDSYGYTF; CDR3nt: TGTGCCAGGGGCCCCGGGGACAGCTATGGCTACACCTTC
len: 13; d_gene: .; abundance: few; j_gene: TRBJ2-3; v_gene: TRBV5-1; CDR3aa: CASRVGGTDTQYF; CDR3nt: TGCGCCAGTAGGGTAGGTGGCACAGATACGCAGTATTTT
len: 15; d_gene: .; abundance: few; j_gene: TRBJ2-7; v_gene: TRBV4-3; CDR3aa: CASSQAAGMAYEQYF; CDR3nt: TGCGCCAGCAGCCAAGCGGCAGGCATGGCCTACGAGCAGTACTTC
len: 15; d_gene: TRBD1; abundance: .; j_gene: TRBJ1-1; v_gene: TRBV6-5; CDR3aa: CASSYSPGTGFEAFF; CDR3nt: TGTGCCAGCAGTTACTCCCCGGGGACAGGGTTTGAAGCTTTCTTT
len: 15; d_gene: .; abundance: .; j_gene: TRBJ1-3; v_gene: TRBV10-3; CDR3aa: CAISSDRSSGNTIYF; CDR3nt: TGTGCCATCAGCTCCGACAGAAGCTCTGGAAACACCATATATTTT
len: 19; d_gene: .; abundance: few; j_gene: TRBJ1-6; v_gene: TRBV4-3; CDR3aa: CASSQGPLSTGPYNSPLHF; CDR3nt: TGCGCCAGCAGCCAAGGGCCCCTTTCGACGGGACCCTATAATTCACCCCTCCACTTT
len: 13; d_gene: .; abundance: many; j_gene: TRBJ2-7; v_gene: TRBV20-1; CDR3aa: CSVRGGDLYEQYF; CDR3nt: TGCAGTGTGAGAGGCGGGGATCTATACGAGCAGTACTTC
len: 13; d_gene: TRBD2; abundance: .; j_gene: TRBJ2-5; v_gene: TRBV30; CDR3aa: CAWSIGGGETQYF; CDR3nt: TGTGCCTGGAGTATTGGGGGGGGAGAGACCCAGTACTTC
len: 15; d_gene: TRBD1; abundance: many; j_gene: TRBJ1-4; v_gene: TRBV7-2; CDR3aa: CASSFWTGGGEKLFF; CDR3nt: TGTGCCAGCAGCTTCTGGACAGGGGGGGGGGAAAAACTGTTTTTT
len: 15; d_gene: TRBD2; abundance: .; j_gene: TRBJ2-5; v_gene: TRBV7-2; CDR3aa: CASSLGGLGGETQYF; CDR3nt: TGTGCCAGCAGCTTAGGGGGACTAGGGGGGGAGACCCAGTACTTC
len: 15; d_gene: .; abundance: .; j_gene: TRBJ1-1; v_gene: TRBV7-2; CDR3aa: CASSLGQDASTEAFF; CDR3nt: TGTGCCAGCAGCTTAGGACAGGACGCTTCCACTGAAGCTTTCTTT
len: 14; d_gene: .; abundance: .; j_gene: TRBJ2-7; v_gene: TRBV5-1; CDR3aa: CASSFLPQDREQYF; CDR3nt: TGCGCCAGCAGCTTCCTTCCACAGGATCGCGAGCAGTACTTC
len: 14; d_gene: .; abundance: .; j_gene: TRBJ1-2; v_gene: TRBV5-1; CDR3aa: CASSLDTANYGYTF; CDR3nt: TGCGCCAGCAGCTTGGATACCGCTAACTATGGCTACACCTTC
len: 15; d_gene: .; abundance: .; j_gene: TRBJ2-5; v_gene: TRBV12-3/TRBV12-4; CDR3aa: CASSLGTEYQETQYF; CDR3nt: TGTGCCAGCAGTTTAGGGACAGAGTACCAAGAGACCCAGTACTTC
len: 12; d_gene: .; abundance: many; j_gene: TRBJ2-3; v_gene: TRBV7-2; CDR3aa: CASSLWPTLQYF; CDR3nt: TGTGCCAGCAGCTTATGGCCAACCCTGCAGTATTTT
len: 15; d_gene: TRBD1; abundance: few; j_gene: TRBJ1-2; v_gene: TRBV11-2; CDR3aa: CASSSAPRQGWGYTF; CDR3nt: TGTGCCAGCAGCTCCGCCCCGAGACAGGGATGGGGCTACACCTTC
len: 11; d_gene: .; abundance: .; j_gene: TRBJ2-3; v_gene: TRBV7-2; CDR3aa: CASSLGPPQYF; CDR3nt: TGTGCCAGCAGCTTAGGTCCTCCGCAGTATTTT
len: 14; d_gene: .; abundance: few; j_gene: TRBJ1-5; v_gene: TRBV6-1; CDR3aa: CASSPQGVRQPQHF; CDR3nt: TGTGCCAGCAGTCCACAGGGTGTTCGGCAGCCCCAGCATTTT
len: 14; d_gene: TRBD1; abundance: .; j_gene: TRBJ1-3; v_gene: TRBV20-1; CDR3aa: CSAKDRSSGNTIYF; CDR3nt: TGCAGTGCCAAGGACAGGTCCTCTGGAAACACCATATATTTT
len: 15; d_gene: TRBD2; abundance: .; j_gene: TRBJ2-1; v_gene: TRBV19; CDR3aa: CASSTPGLAGYEQFF; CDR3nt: TGTGCCAGTAGTACCCCGGGACTAGCGGGGTACGAGCAGTTCTTC
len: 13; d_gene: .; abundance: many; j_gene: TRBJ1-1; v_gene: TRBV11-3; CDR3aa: CASSSRLNTEAFF; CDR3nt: TGTGCCAGCAGCTCCCGCCTCAACACTGAAGCTTTCTTT
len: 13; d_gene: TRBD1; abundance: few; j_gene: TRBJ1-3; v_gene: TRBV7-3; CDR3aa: CASSPGTGDTIYF; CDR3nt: TGTGCCAGCAGCCCCGGGACAGGGGACACCATATATTTT
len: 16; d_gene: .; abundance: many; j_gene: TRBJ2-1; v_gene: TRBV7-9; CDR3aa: CASSLRGARRYNEQFF; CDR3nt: TGTGCCAGCAGCTTACGAGGGGCACGGAGGTACAATGAGCAGTTCTTC